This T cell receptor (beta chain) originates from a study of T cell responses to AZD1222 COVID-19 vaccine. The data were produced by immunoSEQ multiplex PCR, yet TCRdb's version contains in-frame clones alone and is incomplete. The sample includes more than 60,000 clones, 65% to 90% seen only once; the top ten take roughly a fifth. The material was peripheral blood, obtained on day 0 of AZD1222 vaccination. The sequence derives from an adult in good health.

The CDR3 region has the DNA TGTGCCAGCAGCTCATTAGCGGGGGGCACAGATACGCAGTATTTT. The encoded protein is CASSSLAGGTDTQYF. J is TRBJ2-3 and V is TRBV11-2; 9 nucleotides line up with TRBD2. Losses at the gene ends were 4 bases for V and 1 base for J; bases not matched to a gene: 3. Germline V gene sequence: CDR1 SGHAT, CDR2 FQNNGV. CDR3 size: 15 residues.